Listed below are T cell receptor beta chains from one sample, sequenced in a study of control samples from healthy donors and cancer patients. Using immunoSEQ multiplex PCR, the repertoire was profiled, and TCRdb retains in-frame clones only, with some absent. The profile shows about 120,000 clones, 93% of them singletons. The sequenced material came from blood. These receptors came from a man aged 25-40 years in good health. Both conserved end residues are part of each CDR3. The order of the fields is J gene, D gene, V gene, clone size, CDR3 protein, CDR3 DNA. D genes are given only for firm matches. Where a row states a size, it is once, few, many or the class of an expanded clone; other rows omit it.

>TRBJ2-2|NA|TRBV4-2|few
CASSQAGENTGELFF
TGTGCCAGCAGCCAAGCGGGGGAGAACACCGGGGAGCTGTTTTTT
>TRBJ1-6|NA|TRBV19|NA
CASSGPTLGSPLHF
TGTGCCAGTAGCGGGCCGACTCTCGGATCACCCCTCCACTTT
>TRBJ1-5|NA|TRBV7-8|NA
CASSRGGGWAGNQPQHF
TGTGCCAGCAGCCGTGGGGGGGGATGGGCTGGCAATCAGCCCCAGCATTTT
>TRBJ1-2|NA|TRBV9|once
CASSVVNRDNYGYTF
TGTGCCAGCAGCGTAGTTAACAGGGACAACTATGGCTACACCTTC
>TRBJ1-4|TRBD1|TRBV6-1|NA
CASSEAVGGGYEKLFF
TGTGCCAGCAGTGAAGCGGTAGGAGGGGGCTATGAAAAACTGTTTTTT
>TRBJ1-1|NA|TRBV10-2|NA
CASSESKAGATEAFF
TGCGCCAGCAGTGAGTCGAAGGCGGGGGCCACTGAAGCTTTCTTT
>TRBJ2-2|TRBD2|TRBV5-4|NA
CASSSQGLAGTGELFF
TGTGCCAGCAGCTCCCAGGGACTAGCGGGGACCGGGGAGCTGTTTTTT
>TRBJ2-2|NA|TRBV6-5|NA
CASSTVGRNTGELFF
TGTGCCAGCAGTACCGTAGGCAGGAACACCGGGGAGCTGTTTTTT
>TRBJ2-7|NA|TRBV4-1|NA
CASSHGPGGGYEQYF
TGCGCCAGCAGCCATGGTCCGGGGGGCGGATACGAGCAGTACTTC
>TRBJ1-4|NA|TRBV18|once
CASSPTDFHEKLFF
TGTGCCAGCTCACCGACAGACTTCCATGAAAAACTGTTTTTT
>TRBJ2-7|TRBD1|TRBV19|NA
CASSIGRGYSYEQYF
TGTGCCAGTAGTATTGGCAGGGGGTACTCCTACGAGCAGTACTTC
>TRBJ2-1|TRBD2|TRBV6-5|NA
CASSYSAGDSYNEQFF
TGTGCCAGCAGTTACTCAGCGGGGGACTCCTACAATGAGCAGTTCTTC
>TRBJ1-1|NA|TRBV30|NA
CAWSGGRLGPEAFF
TGTGCCTGGAGTGGTGGCCGCTTGGGCCCTGAAGCTTTCTTT
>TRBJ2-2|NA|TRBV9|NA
CASSPILADTGELFF
TGTGCCAGCAGCCCTATACTAGCTGACACCGGGGAGCTGTTTTTT
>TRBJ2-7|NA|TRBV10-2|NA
CATLRDISYEQYF
TGCGCCACCCTAAGGGACATCTCCTACGAGCAGTACTTC
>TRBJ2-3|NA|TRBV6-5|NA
CASSPVGTDTQYF
TGTGCCAGCAGCCCCGTTGGCACAGATACGCAGTATTTT
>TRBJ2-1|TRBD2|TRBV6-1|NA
CASSESGGAYNEQFF
TGTGCCAGCAGTGAGAGCGGGGGGGCCTACAATGAGCAGTTCTTC
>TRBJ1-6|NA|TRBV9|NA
CASSPGTVGSPLHF
TGTGCCAGCAGCCCGGGGACGGTGGGTTCACCCCTCCACTTT
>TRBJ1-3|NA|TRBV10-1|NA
CAIAWKKIGNTIYF
TGCGCCATCGCCTGGAAGAAGATCGGAAACACCATATATTTT
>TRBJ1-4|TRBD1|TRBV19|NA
CASCGAGGEKLFF
TGTGCCAGTTGTGGGGCAGGGGGTGAAAAACTGTTTTTT
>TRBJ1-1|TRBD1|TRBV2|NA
CASSVGTGNTEAFF
TGTGCCAGCAGTGTGGGGACAGGCAACACTGAAGCTTTCTTT
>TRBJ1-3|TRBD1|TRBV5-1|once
CASSLGLGQGTNTIYF
TGCGCCAGCAGCTTGGGTTTGGGACAGGGAACAAACACCATATATTTT
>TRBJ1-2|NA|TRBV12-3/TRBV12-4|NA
CASSFAGFYGYTF
TGTGCCAGCAGTTTCGCAGGGTTCTATGGCTACACCTTC
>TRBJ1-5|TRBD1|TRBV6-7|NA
CASMGSDRDPSDSNQPQHF
TGTGCCAGCATGGGCTCGGACAGGGACCCTTCTGATAGCAATCAGCCCCAGCATTTT